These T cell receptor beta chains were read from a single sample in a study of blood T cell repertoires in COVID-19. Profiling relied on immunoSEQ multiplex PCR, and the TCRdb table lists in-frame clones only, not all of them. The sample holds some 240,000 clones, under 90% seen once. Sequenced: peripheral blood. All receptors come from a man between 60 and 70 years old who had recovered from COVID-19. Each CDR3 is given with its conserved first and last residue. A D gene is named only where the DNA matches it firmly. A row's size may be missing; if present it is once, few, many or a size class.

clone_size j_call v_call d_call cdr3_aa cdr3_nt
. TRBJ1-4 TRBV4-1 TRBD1 CASSQEGTGNEKLFF TGCGCCAGCAGCCAAGAAGGGACAGGGAATGAAAAACTGTTTTTT
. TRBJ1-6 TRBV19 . CASSQGTSSNSPLHF TGTGCCAGTAGCCAGGGCACTTCCTCCAATTCACCCCTCCACTTT
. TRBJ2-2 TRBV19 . CASMRTVNTGELFF TGTGCCAGTATGAGGACAGTGAACACCGGGGAGCTGTTTTTT
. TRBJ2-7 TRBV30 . CAWGLGGIYEQYF TGTGCCTGGGGTCTCGGGGGAATCTACGAGCAGTACTTC
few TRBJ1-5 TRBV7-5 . CARRQGTANYQPQHF TGTGCCAGAAGGCAAGGGACAGCCAATTATCAGCCCCAGCATTTT
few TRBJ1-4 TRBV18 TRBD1 CASSLTGQGGNEKLFF TGTGCCAGCTCACTAACCGGACAGGGTGGGAATGAAAAACTGTTTTTT
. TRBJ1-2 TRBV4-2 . CASSQELSDNYGYTF TGTGCCAGCAGCCAAGAACTCAGCGATAACTATGGCTACACCTTC
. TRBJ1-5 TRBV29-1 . CSVTTGGINQPQHF TGCAGCGTCACAACCGGGGGGATCAATCAGCCCCAGCATTTT
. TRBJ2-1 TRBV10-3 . CAAKQSSYNEQFF TGTGCCGCCAAACAAAGCTCCTACAATGAGCAGTTCTTC
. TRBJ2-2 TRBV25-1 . CASRSGTRTNTGELFF TGTGCCAGCAGATCCGGGACAAGGACCAACACCGGGGAGCTGTTTTTT
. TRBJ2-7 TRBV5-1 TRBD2 CASSLDLAGGPSYEQYF TGCGCCAGCAGCTTGGATCTAGCGGGGGGACCGTCTTACGAGCAGTACTTC
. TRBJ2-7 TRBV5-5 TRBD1 CASSLWDRAYEQYF TGTGCCAGCAGCTTGTGGGACAGGGCGTACGAGCAGTACTTC
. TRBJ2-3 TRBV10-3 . CAIRSGDTQYF TGTGCCATCAGGTCGGGTGATACGCAGTATTTT
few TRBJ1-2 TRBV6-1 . CASSEARNYGYTF TGTGCCAGCAGTGAAGCCAGAAACTATGGCTACACCTTC
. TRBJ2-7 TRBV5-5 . CASSWAGTPTYEQYF TGTGCCAGCAGCTGGGCCGGGACTCCGACATACGAGCAGTACTTC
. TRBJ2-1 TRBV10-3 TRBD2 CAISDLSGGLSYNEQFF TGTGCCATCAGTGACCTTAGCGGGGGCCTCTCCTACAATGAGCAGTTCTTC
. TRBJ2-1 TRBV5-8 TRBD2 CASSSTSGGAGNEQFF TGTGCCAGCAGCTCGACTAGCGGGGGGGCCGGGAATGAGCAGTTCTTC
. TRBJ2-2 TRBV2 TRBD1 CASSAQGARGTGELFF TGTGCCAGCAGTGCCCAGGGGGCGCGGGGCACCGGGGAGCTGTTTTTT
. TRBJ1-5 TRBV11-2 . CASSRTVGGGQPQHF TGTGCCAGCAGCCGGACAGTGGGTGGAGGTCAGCCCCAGCATTTT
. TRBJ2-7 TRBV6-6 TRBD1 CASSSSTGQRRYEQYF TGTGCCAGCAGCTCATCGACAGGGCAAAGGCGCTACGAGCAGTACTTC
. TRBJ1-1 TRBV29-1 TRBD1 CSAGTVIPAFF TGCAGCGCAGGGACAGTTATTCCTGCTTTCTTT
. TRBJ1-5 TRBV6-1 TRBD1 CASSDGRAGGRLPQHF TGTGCCAGCAGTGACGGGCGCGCAGGGGGAAGGCTGCCCCAGCATTTT
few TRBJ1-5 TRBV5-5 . CASAQRQGSNQPQHF TGTGCCAGCGCCCAGCGGCAGGGGAGCAATCAGCCCCAGCATTTT
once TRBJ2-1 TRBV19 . CASSIRLANEQFF TGTGCCAGTAGTATACGGCTAGCGAATGAGCAGTTCTTC
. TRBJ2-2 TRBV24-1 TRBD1 CATRGGTGDTGELFF TGTGCCACCAGGGGGGGGACAGGGGACACCGGGGAGCTGTTTTTT
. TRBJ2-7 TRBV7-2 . CASSFQTGEGEQYF TGTGCCAGCAGCTTCCAGACAGGGGAGGGGGAGCAGTACTTC
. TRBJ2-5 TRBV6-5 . CASRSSGVVETQYF TGTGCCAGCAGATCCTCGGGAGTTGTGGAGACCCAGTACTTC
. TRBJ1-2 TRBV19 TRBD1 CASSIRLFPGQVLGYGYTF TGTGCCAGTAGTATTCGCCTATTCCCGGGACAGGTTTTAGGCTATGGCTACACCTTC
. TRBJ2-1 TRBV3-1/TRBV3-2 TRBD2 CASSQPSGVAGTNEQFF TGTGCCAGCAGCCAACCCTCTGGGGTAGCGGGCACAAATGAGCAGTTCTTC
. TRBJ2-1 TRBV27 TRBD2 CASSLTSWAGGSYNEQFF TGTGCCAGCAGCCTGACTAGCTGGGCGGGGGGATCCTACAATGAGCAGTTCTTC
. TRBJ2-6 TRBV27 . CASSLSWGRTGANVLTF TGTGCCAGCAGTTTATCATGGGGGCGGACTGGGGCCAACGTCCTGACTTTC
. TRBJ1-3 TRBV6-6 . CASWRFTGNTIYF TGTGCCAGCTGGAGGTTTACTGGAAACACCATATATTTT
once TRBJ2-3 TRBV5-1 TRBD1 CASSSGTGRSDTQYF TGCGCCAGCAGCTCGGGGACAGGGAGGTCAGATACGCAGTATTTT
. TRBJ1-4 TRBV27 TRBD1 CASSLSYRGPEKLFF TGTGCCAGCAGTTTATCATACAGGGGGCCTGAAAAACTGTTTTTT
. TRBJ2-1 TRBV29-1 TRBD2 CSWGGSSYNEQFF TGCAGCTGGGGGGGGAGCTCCTACAATGAGCAGTTCTTC
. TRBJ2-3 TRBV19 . CASSIVREAKRTDTQYF TGTGCCAGTAGTATAGTGAGGGAAGCGAAAAGGACAGATACGCAGTATTTT
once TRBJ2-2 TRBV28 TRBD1 CASRSPGQGTGELFF TGTGCCAGCAGATCCCCGGGACAGGGCACCGGGGAGCTGTTTTTT
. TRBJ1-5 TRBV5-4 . CASSLEPGNQPQHF TGTGCCAGCAGCTTGGAACCGGGGAATCAGCCCCAGCATTTT
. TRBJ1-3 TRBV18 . CASSGSSGNTIYF TGTGCCAGCTCAGGGAGCTCTGGAAACACCATATATTTT
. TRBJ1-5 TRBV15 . CATSRGRTPGQPQHF TGTGCCACCAGCAGAGGAAGGACCCCGGGGCAGCCCCAGCATTTT
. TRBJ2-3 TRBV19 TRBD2 CASSIELAGGRTDTQYF TGTGCCAGTAGTATTGAGTTAGCGGGGGGGCGGACAGATACGCAGTATTTT
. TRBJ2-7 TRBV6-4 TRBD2 CASSDSWTSGLYEQYF TGTGCCAGCAGTGACTCGTGGACTAGCGGCCTCTACGAGCAGTACTTC
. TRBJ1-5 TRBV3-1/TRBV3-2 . CASSQAGGSNQPQHF TGTGCCAGCAGCCAGGCGGGGGGCTCCAATCAGCCCCAGCATTTT
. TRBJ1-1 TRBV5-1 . CASRLLGQTNTEAFF TGCGCCAGCAGATTGTTAGGACAGACGAACACTGAAGCTTTCTTT
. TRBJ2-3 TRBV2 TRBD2 CASSLLAGVTSTDTQYF TGTGCCAGCAGCTTACTAGCGGGGGTTACTAGCACAGATACGCAGTATTTT
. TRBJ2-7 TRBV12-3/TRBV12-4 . CASSSGAQQYF TGTGCCAGCAGTTCTGGTGCGCAGCAGTACTTC
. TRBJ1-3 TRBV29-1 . CSARMWRGSTGNTIYF TGCAGCGCCCGGATGTGGCGGGGGAGTACTGGAAACACCATATATTTT
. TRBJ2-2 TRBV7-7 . CASSLVEGYTGELFF TGTGCCAGCAGCTTAGTGGAGGGGTACACCGGGGAGCTGTTTTTT
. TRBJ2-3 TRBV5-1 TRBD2 CASSFSGRRGDTQYF TGCGCCAGCAGCTTTAGCGGGAGGCGGGGAGATACGCAGTATTTT
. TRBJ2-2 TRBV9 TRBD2 CASSVVGTRGLAGVTGELFF TGTGCCAGCAGCGTAGTGGGGACACGGGGACTAGCGGGAGTCACCGGGGAGCTGTTTTTT
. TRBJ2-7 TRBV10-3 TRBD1 CAIRGQGDVYEQYF TGTGCCATCAGGGGACAGGGGGACGTCTACGAGCAGTACTTC
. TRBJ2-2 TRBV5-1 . CASSLIGANTGELFF TGCGCCAGCAGCTTGATCGGGGCGAACACCGGGGAGCTGTTTTTT
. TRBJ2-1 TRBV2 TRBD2 CASRPRGLAGGPNEQFF TGTGCCAGCAGGCCCCGGGGACTAGCGGGAGGGCCAAATGAGCAGTTCTTC
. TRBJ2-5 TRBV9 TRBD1 CASSVGGTGSKTQYF TGTGCCAGCAGCGTAGGGGGGACAGGGTCCAAGACCCAGTACTTC